The present T cell receptor (beta chain) was sequenced within a study of blood T cell repertoires in COVID-19. Background on the study: From the United States, Italy and Spain came samples of acute and convalescent COVID-19. PBMCs, B-cell-depleted T cells, or T cells were the source of the cDNA or gDNA that made up the material.

In the authors' workflow: Researchers report that nucleated cell counts were estimated from reference gene primer amplification. Measured with immunoSEQ multiplex PCR; TCRdb has only the in-frame clones, and not every one. The V and J calls and clone size are taken from that table; D and trimming were inferred from the DNA. The top ten clones hold 4% to 5.5% of a sample with roughly 100,000 clones, 82% of them seen once. The clonotype was recovered from a man in his sixties with acute or convalescent COVID-19. Sequencing was done on a sample of peripheral blood.

CDR3 coding DNA: TGTGCCAGCAGCTCGCGAACAGGGCGAAACACCATATATTTT. It encodes CASSSRTGRNTIYF. The genes are TRBV5-6 and TRBJ1-3; weak D call: TRBD1 (6 bases). V was clipped by 3 bases and J by 5 bases, with 12 bases between them. The CDR3 is made up of 14 amino acids. Germline loops: CDR1 SGHDT, CDR2 YYEEEE.